One TCR beta chain is described in this entry. The data originate from a study of blood T cell repertoires in COVID-19. About the study: Spain, Italy and the United States supplied samples that represented acute and convalescent COVID-19.

TCRdb's copy holds only in-frame clones and misses some; the assay was immunoSEQ multiplex PCR. The top ten hold about 5.7% of the sample, which has about 80,000 clones, roughly 77% seen once. This TCR was sampled from a man aged 45-60 years with active or convalescent COVID-19. The source material was peripheral blood.

The CDR3, as DNA: TGTGCCAGCAGCTTATTAGATTTCCGTCCCTACAATGAGCAGTTCTTC. It encodes CASSLLDFRPYNEQFF. The chain carries TRBV7-9 and TRBJ2-1; D is uncertain. V was trimmed by 2 bases and J by 2 bases, leaving 13 bases between them. The CDR3 has 16 residues. Germline V gives CDR1 SEHNR, CDR2 FQNEAQ (reference sequence). The full variable domain, rest sourced from reference TRBV7-9 and TRBJ2-1, is DTGVSQNPRHKITKRGQNVTFRCDPISEHNRLYWYRQTLGQGPEFLTYFQNEAQLEKSRLLSDRFSAERPKGSFSTLEIQRTEQGDSAMYLCASSLLDFRPYNEQFFGPGTRLTVL.